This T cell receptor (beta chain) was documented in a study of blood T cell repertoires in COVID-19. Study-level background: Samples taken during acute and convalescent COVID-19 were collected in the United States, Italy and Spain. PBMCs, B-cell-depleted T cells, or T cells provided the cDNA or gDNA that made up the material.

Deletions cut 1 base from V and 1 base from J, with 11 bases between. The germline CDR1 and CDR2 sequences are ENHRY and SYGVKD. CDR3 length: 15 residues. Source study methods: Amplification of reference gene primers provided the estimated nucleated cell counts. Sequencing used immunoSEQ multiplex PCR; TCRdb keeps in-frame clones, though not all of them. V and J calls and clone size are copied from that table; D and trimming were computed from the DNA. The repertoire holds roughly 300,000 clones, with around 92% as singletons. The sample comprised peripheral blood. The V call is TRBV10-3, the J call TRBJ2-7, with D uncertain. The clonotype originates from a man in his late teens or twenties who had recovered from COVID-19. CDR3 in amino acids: CAISEWAGGSYEQYF. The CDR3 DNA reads TGTGCCATCAGTGAGTGGGCAGGTGGTTCCTACGAGCAGTACTTC.